These T cell receptor beta chains were read from a single sample in a study of shared clonotypes between healthy human individuals. TCRdb keeps only in-frame clones here, not all; method: immunoSEQ multiplex PCR. The sample has about 520,000 clones, around four fifths seen once. The sample comprised PBMCs. The receptors shown here come from a woman in her thirties or forties in good health. Some clones in this sample may be carry-over from other donors' samples. The CDR3 runs from the conserved cysteine through the conserved F or W. A D gene is named only where the DNA matches it firmly. Size tells how often a clone was seen (once, few, many) or the class of an expanded clone, and some rows leave it out.

>TRBJ2-3|few|TRBV20-1|NA
TGCAGCCTTCAAACTTCAGATACGCAGTATTTT
CSLQTSDTQYF
>TRBJ1-2|NA|TRBV27|TRBD1
TGTGCCAGCAGTCACGGACAGGGGCTTCCCTTCTATGGCTACACCTTC
CASSHGQGLPFYGYTF
>TRBJ1-4|NA|TRBV29-1|NA
TGCAGCGCTCGGGATCTAGGCGAAAAACTGTTTTTT
CSARDLGEKLFF
>TRBJ2-4|once|TRBV27|TRBD1
TGTGCCAGCAGTTTGGGTCACCGGGACAGGGATGAGGGCATTCAGTACTTC
CASSLGHRDRDEGIQYF
>TRBJ2-5|NA|TRBV5-4|TRBD2
TGTGCCAGCAGGCAAGCGGGAGGTAGCCAAGAGACCCAGTACTTC
CASRQAGGSQETQYF
>TRBJ2-7|NA|TRBV4-2|NA
TGTGCCAGCAGCCCCGATCGGACATCATACGAGCAGTACTTC
CASSPDRTSYEQYF
>TRBJ2-5|NA|TRBV9|NA
TGTGCCAGCAGCGCTACCGGGACATACCAAGAGACCCAGTACTTC
CASSATGTYQETQYF
>TRBJ1-1|few|TRBV11-2|NA
TGTGCCAGCAGCTTAGATCGGGGGACTGAAGCTTTCTTT
CASSLDRGTEAFF
>TRBJ2-7|NA|TRBV5-1|NA
TGCGCCAGCAGCTTGTCCGGGGGCTCCTACGAGCAGTACTTC
CASSLSGGSYEQYF
>TRBJ1-6|NA|TRBV4-1|TRBD1
TGCGCCAGCAGCCAAGATCGTTTTAACAGGGGTAATTCACCCCTCCACTTT
CASSQDRFNRGNSPLHF
>TRBJ2-7|once|TRBV6-5|NA
TGTGCCAGCAGCCCCGGCGCGAGGGAGCAGTACTTC
CASSPGAREQYF
>TRBJ2-3|NA|TRBV5-1|TRBD2
TGCGCCAGCAGCTGGGGGACTAGCGAAACCGATACGCAGTATTTT
CASSWGTSETDTQYF
>TRBJ2-2|NA|TRBV7-3|NA
TGTGCCAGCAGCTTGCAGCAAAACACCGGGGAGCTGTTTTTT
CASSLQQNTGELFF
>TRBJ1-2|NA|TRBV11-2|NA
TGTGCCAGCAGCTTTAGTACAGTCGGCGGCTACACCTTC
CASSFSTVGGYTF
>TRBJ2-7|once|TRBV21-1|NA
TGTGCCAGCAGCAAAGGGGGCAGGGGGCAATACGAGCAGTACTTC
CASSKGGRGQYEQYF
>TRBJ2-3|NA|TRBV30|TRBD2
TGTGCCTGGAGTCGGTGGGGGGGAAGTAGCGTGACAGATACGCAGTATTTT
CAWSRWGGSSVTDTQYF
>TRBJ1-5|NA|TRBV7-8|NA
TGTGCCAGCAGCTTAGGTGCACAGAACTTAGAGCCCCAGCATTTT
CASSLGAQNLEPQHF
>TRBJ2-5|NA|TRBV5-1|NA
TGCGCCAGCAGCTCACCCGGACCTAGTGTGGAGACCCAGTACTTC
CASSSPGPSVETQYF
>TRBJ2-3|NA|TRBV6-5|TRBD2
TGTGCCAGCAGTTCCGGACTAGCGGGACCAGATACGCAGTATTTT
CASSSGLAGPDTQYF
>TRBJ2-1|few|TRBV19|NA
TGTGCCAGTAGTATCAGGGTACACAACAATGAGCAGTTCTTC
CASSIRVHNNEQFF
>TRBJ2-2|NA|TRBV18|TRBD2
TGTGCCAGCTCACCGGGACTAGCTACCGGGGAGCTGTTTTTT
CASSPGLATGELFF
>TRBJ1-4|many|TRBV7-9|NA
TGTGCCAGCAGCTTGACCTCAACTAATGAAAAACTGTTTTTT
CASSLTSTNEKLFF
>TRBJ2-5|NA|TRBV6-5|TRBD2
TGTGCCAGCAGTTACTCCCCTAGCGGGAGGGAGACCCAGTACTTC
CASSYSPSGRETQYF
>TRBJ2-2|once|TRBV9|NA
TGTGCCAGCAGCGTAGGGTTCGAGTACACCGGGGAGCTGTTTTTT
CASSVGFEYTGELFF
>TRBJ2-7|NA|TRBV27|NA
TGTGCCAGCAGTAAAACGACAGGAGCCTACGAGCAGTACTTC
CASSKTTGAYEQYF
>TRBJ2-5|NA|TRBV19|NA
TGTGCCAGTAGTTTGACAGATCAAGAGACCCAGTACTTC
CASSLTDQETQYF
>TRBJ2-7|NA|TRBV9|TRBD1
TGTGCCAGCAGCTCCAATCGACAGGGGGCGTCCTACGAGCAGTACTTC
CASSSNRQGASYEQYF
>TRBJ2-5|NA|TRBV7-3|NA
TGTGCCAGCAGCCCCGGGGCCCAAGAGGCCCAGTACTTC
CASSPGAQEAQYF
>TRBJ2-1|NA|TRBV9|NA
TGTGCCAGCAGCGTAGGCCTATTAGAACCAGGGAATGAGCAGTTCTTC
CASSVGLLEPGNEQFF
>TRBJ1-1|few|TRBV10-1|NA
TGCGCCAGCAGTCCAGACCAGAACCCGAACACTGAAGCTTTCTTT
CASSPDQNPNTEAFF
>TRBJ2-7|NA|TRBV5-5|NA
TGTGCCAGCAGCTTCTGGGCCAGCGGGTCCTTCTCCTACGAGCAGTACTTC
CASSFWASGSFSYEQYF
>TRBJ2-7|NA|TRBV28|NA
TGTGCCAGCAGTTCAGTCGGGACCTTCACCTACGAGCAGTACTTC
CASSSVGTFTYEQYF
>TRBJ2-3|NA|TRBV5-1|NA
TGCGCCAGCAGCTCGGACACTTGGTCAGATACGCAGTATTTT
CASSSDTWSDTQYF
>TRBJ2-2|NA|TRBV19|TRBD2
TGTGCCAGTAGTATTCGACTAGCGGGCACCGGGGAGCTGTTTTTT
CASSIRLAGTGELFF
>TRBJ1-5|NA|TRBV14|NA
TGTGCCAGCAGCCTAGGGGGAGGCAATCAGCCCCAGCATTTT
CASSLGGGNQPQHF
>TRBJ2-3|NA|TRBV11-3|TRBD1
TGTGCCAGCAGCCTTGGACAGGCGGCAACAGATACGCAGTATTTT
CASSLGQAATDTQYF
>TRBJ2-3|NA|TRBV11-1|TRBD2
TGTGCCAGCAGCTTAGCGGGACTAGAGTCAGATACGCAGTATTTT
CASSLAGLESDTQYF
>TRBJ2-6|few|TRBV6-1|NA
TGTGCCACACATAGCTCTGGGGCCAACGTCCTGACTTTC
CATHSSGANVLTF
>TRBJ1-1|NA|TRBV18|NA
TGTGCCAGCTCACGCGAACTAGCGAACACTGAAGCTTTCTTT
CASSRELANTEAFF
>TRBJ2-7|NA|TRBV30|NA
TGTGCCTGGAGTGTAGGGACCTACGAGCAGTACTTC
CAWSVGTYEQYF
>TRBJ2-7|NA|TRBV28|NA
TGTGCCAGCAGTTTGGGACAATCCTACGAGCAGTACTTC
CASSLGQSYEQYF